These 9 T cell receptor beta chains originate from one sample sequenced in a study of molecular identifiers for immune sequencing clone quantification. TCRdb independently ran MiXCR on the PCR reads; one entry per CDR3 protein. The table lists about half a million distinct CDR3 sequences, approximately 25% of them singletons. Sequenced sample: naive CD8+ T cells from blood, with Jurkat cell RNA spiked in. Subset of the sample: FACS-sorted CD8+CD4-CCR7+CD45RA+ naive T cells. These receptors were taken from a human donor in good health. Some libraries in this study had Jurkat cell RNA spiked in.

The chain carries TRBV10-2 and TRBJ2-7, with 9 bases lining up with TRBD1. In germline, CDR1 is WSHSY, CDR2 SAAADI. CDR3 length: 14 amino acids. Unmatched junction bases numbered 4, after V lost 2 bases and J lost 5 bases. The CDR3 is CASSEDRGSDEQYF. The CDR3, as DNA: TGCGCCAGCAGTGAGGACAGGGGGTCTGACGAGCAGTACTTC.

The chain links TRBV19 to TRBJ2-7; maybe TRBD1 (6 bases). CDR3 length equals 18 residues. With 6 bases removed from V and 0 bases from J, the gap between germline ends came to 24 bases. Germline CDR1 is LNHDA and CDR2 is SQIVND (reference sequence). CDR3 in DNA: TGTGCCAGTAGCCATAGCCGTGGGTGGGACATTTCCTCCTACGAGCAGTACTTC. Its protein product is CASSHSRGWDISSYEQYF.

This clonotype was counted at least ten times. This chain connects TRBV27 to TRBJ1-5; D ambiguous. Germline CDR1 is MNHEY and CDR2 is SMNVEV (reference sequence). The CDR3 loop spans 13 amino acids. Trimming removed 2 bases at V and 5 bases at J, with 7 bases between. The CDR3 sequence: CASSLLGDQPQHF. CDR3 DNA sequence: TGTGCCAGCAGTTTACTGGGCGATCAGCCCCAGCATTTT.

This clonotype has a handful of counts. This CDR3 reads CASSLVLAETYEQYF. CDR3 coding DNA: TGTGCCAGCAGCTTAGTCCTAGCGGAAACCTACGAGCAGTACTTC. The gene calls are TRBV7-9 and TRBJ2-7; 7 bases are a match to TRBD2. CDR1 SEHNR and CDR2 FQNEAQ come from the germline V gene (reference sequence). Trimming at V came to 1 base and at J to 2 bases, leaving 5 bases not matched to a gene. This CDR3 has 15 residues.

This clonotype occurred a few times. The chain carries TRBV6-5 and TRBJ2-1; the D call may be TRBD1 or TRBD2 (7 bases each). The CDR3 length is 17 residues. The V gene lost 2 bases and the J gene lost 0 bases, with 14 bases spanning the gap. The germline gives CDR1 MNHEY, CDR2 SVGAGI. The CDR3 DNA sequence: TGTGCCAGCAGTTACCAGGGGGGGGCCTACTCCTACAATGAGCAGTTCTTC. It specifies CASSYQGGAYSYNEQFF.

Of note for this clonotype: This is likely a read error, given that the CDR3 carries no conserved phenylalanine or tryptophan at its end. The chain employs TRBV19 and TRBJ2-3; a possible D gene is TRBD1 (5 bases). The CDR3 runs to 14 residues. Per germline, CDR1 LNHDA and CDR2 SQIVND (reference sequence). For the CDR3, the DNA is TGTGTCAGTAGTATGGGGCAGGGTGGAGATACGCAGTATCTT. Protein sequence: CVSSMGQGGDTQYL.

This rearrangement joins TRBV6-2 or TRBV6-3 to TRBJ2-3; the D gene could be TRBD1 or TRBD2 (6 bases each). Per germline, CDR1 MNHEY and CDR2 SVGEGT. The germline V and J ends were trimmed by 4 bases and 2 bases, with 13 bases remaining between them. CDR3 length equals 15 residues. The chain's CDR3 is CASSSLGGLTDTQYF. CDR3 coding DNA: TGTGCCAGCAGTTCCTTAGGGGGGCTCACAGATACGCAGTATTTT.

The sample holds a few counts of this clonotype. CDR3 DNA: TGCGCCAGCAGCCGCAGTGTTTTTGTAGGGAGCTCTGGGGCCAACGTCCTGACTTTC. Protein product: CASSRSVFVGSSGANVLTF. The chain combines TRBV4-3 with TRBJ2-6; D is perhaps TRBD2 (5 bases). The CDR3 is made up of 19 amino acids. Germline assignment: CDR1 LGHNA and CDR2 YSLEER. V was trimmed by 4 bases and J by 0 bases, leaving 19 bases between them.

The genes are TRBV6-2 or TRBV6-3 and TRBJ2-1; D is undetermined. Germline-derived CDR1 and CDR2 are MNHEY and SVGEGT. The V and J ends lost 8 bases and 0 bases respectively, with 8 bases between them. There are 13 residues in the CDR3. CDR3 coding DNA: TGTGCCAGCTGCGAGAGCTCCTACAATGAGCAGTTCTTC. This sequence encodes CASCESSYNEQFF.